The 17 T cell receptor beta chains listed next were all sequenced from one sample in a study of OX40 agonist ivuxolimab in advanced cancers. The data were produced by immunoSEQ multiplex PCR, yet TCRdb's version contains in-frame clones alone and is incomplete. The sample holds over 45,000 clones, roughly 86% seen once. The specimen comprised CD4+ or CD8+ T cells sorted from blood, sampled in a trial of the OX40 agonist ivuxolimab. The receptors shown here come from an adult with an advanced solid tumor such as melanoma, head and neck, liver or kidney cancer.

The chain uses TRBV7-2 and TRBJ2-1; a weak D match, TRBD2 (5 bases). Germline CDR1 is SGHTA and CDR2 is FQGNSA. This CDR3 has 16 residues. Trimming took 1 base from V and 7 from J, leaving 17 bases between them. CDR3 bases: TGTGCCAGCAGCTTAGGGGGAGTTGGAAGGGCGAATGAGCAGTTCTTC. This sequence encodes CASSLGGVGRANEQFF.

The chain is built from TRBV13 and TRBJ2-1; D gene ambiguous. The ends were cut back, 5 bases at V and 7 bases at J, with 18 bases in the middle. Germline CDR1 PRHDT, CDR2 FYEKMQ (reference sequence). The CDR3 runs 15 residues. In DNA form, the CDR3 reads TGTGCCAGCAGCCCTCGGGCCCCCCGGTGGAATGAGCAGTTCTTC. Protein sequence: CASSPRAPRWNEQFF.

CDR3 bases: TGTGCCAGCAGCGCCAGGGTCGTCGGACAAGAGACCCAGTACTTC. Translated: CASSARVVGQETQYF. The chain carries TRBV2 and TRBJ2-5, with D possibly TRBD1 on 5 matching bases. The CDR3 sequence is 15 residues long. Germline assignment: CDR1 SNHLY and CDR2 FYNNEI. V lost 6 bases and J 2 bases, leaving 16 bases between the germline ends.

The chain has TRBV18 and TRBJ2-5, with D possibly TRBD2 on 6 matching bases. CDR1 KGHSH and CDR2 LQKENI come from the germline V gene. The CDR3 extends over 15 amino acids. V lost 2 bases to trimming and J lost 5 bases, with 15 bases between them. In DNA, the CDR3 is TGTGCCAGCTCACCAACCAGCGCTGGGGGGGAGACCCAGTACTTC. Residues: CASSPTSAGGETQYF.

The V gene is TRBV29-1, the J gene TRBJ1-1, with D perhaps matching TRBD1 (6 bases). V dropped 5 bases and J dropped 4 bases, with 11 bases sitting between them. This CDR3 is 12 amino acids long. CDR1 and CDR2 (germline): SQVTM, ANQGSEA. This chain's CDR3 is CSVRKGGTEAFF. In DNA, the CDR3 is TGCAGCGTTCGAAAAGGGGGCACTGAAGCTTTCTTT.

V and J are TRBV7-8 and TRBJ1-3; D remains unclear. Trimming took off 3 bases at V and 0 bases at J, with 0 bases between the two ends. In germline, CDR1 is SGHVS, CDR2 FQNEAQ. This CDR3 is 12 amino acids long. CDR3 DNA sequence: TGTGCCAGCAGCTTCTCTGGAAACACCATATATTTT. It yields the protein CASSFSGNTIYF.

The V gene is TRBV19, the J gene TRBJ2-1, with 8 positions matching TRBD1. Losses at the gene ends were 4 bases for V and 4 bases for J; bases not matched to a gene: 6. The CDR3 sequence is 15 residues long. The germline V gene encodes CDR1 LNHDA and CDR2 SQIVND (reference sequence). The CDR3 loop reads CASSTRQGSYNEQFF. CDR3 nucleotide sequence: TGTGCCAGTAGTACGCGACAGGGGTCATACAATGAGCAGTTCTTC.

The CDR3: CASRGQDYYGYTF. CDR3 DNA: TGTGCCAGCAGGGGACAGGACTACTATGGCTACACCTTC. V and J are TRBV25-1 and TRBJ1-2, with 8 bases that match TRBD1. V lost 6 bases and J lost 3; bases outside the gene matches: 3. This CDR3 has 13 residues. CDR1 and CDR2 from the germline V gene are MGHDK and SYGVNS.

This clone was counted only a few times. The chain combines TRBV7-9 with TRBJ1-5; D possibly corresponds to TRBD1 (6 bases). V lost 4 bases to trimming and J lost 2 bases, with 15 bases between them. This CDR3 has 16 residues. The V gene's germline CDR1 is SEHNR and CDR2 FQNEAQ (reference sequence). The chain's CDR3 is CASSSIQGLGNQPQHF. CDR3 DNA: TGTGCCAGCAGCTCGATACAGGGATTGGGCAATCAGCCCCAGCATTTT.

The genes are TRBV19 and TRBJ2-5; 11 positions agree with TRBD1. Germline CDR1 is LNHDA and CDR2 is SQIVND (reference sequence). With 7 bases clipped from V and 5 bases from J, the junction kept 12 bases outside the gene matches. CDR3 size: 16 residues. CDR3 region: CASTPGQGVLTETQYF. The CDR3 bases are TGTGCCAGTACCCCGGGACAGGGGGTGTTGACGGAGACCCAGTACTTC.

This clone was observed once. The rearrangement joins TRBV5-1 to TRBJ2-3; no clear D gene. The CDR3 is made up of 14 amino acids. Germline V gives CDR1 SGHRS, CDR2 YFSETQ. Deletions cut 0 bases from V and 2 bases from J, with 7 bases between. CDR3 nucleotides: TGCGCCAGCAGCTTGGCACCACCCACAGATACGCAGTATTTT. Its translation: CASSLAPPTDTQYF.

The chain recombines TRBV19 with TRBJ2-4; D not resolved. CDR3 size: 14 residues. Germline values: CDR1 LNHDA, CDR2 SQIVND (reference sequence). V gave up 5 bases and J gave up 0 bases, with 8 bases separating them. DNA for the CDR3: TGTGCCAGTAGTTTGGTCCTAGCCAAAAACATTCAGTACTTC. It yields the protein CASSLVLAKNIQYF.

V gene TRBV15 combines with J gene TRBJ1-4; 11 nucleotides align to TRBD1. The trim removed 1 base at V and 7 bases at J, leaving 5 bases unmatched. Per germline, CDR1 LNHNV and CDR2 YYDKDF (reference sequence). CDR3 size: 16 residues. The CDR3 spells CATSRARTGGLEKLFF. The CDR3 DNA is TGTGCCACCAGCAGAGCCAGGACAGGGGGCCTTGAAAAACTGTTTTTT.

The chain recombines TRBV7-9 with TRBJ1-2; 8 positions match TRBD1. Trimming took 1 base from V and 3 from J; bases not matched to a gene: 4. Per germline, CDR1 SEHNR and CDR2 FQNEAQ (reference sequence). The length of the CDR3 is 15 residues. CDR3 coding DNA: TGTGCCAGCAGCTTAGGGGCAGGGGGCGACTATGGCTACACCTTC. Translated: CASSLGAGGDYGYTF. Complete variable domain (other parts from reference TRBV7-9 and TRBJ1-2): DTGVSQNPRHKITKRGQNVTFRCDPISEHNRLYWYRQTLGQGPEFLTYFQNEAQLEKSRLLSDRFSAERPKGSFSTLEIQRTEQGDSAMYLCASSLGAGGDYGYTFGSGTRLTVV.

V and J are TRBV2 and TRBJ1-6, with D uncertain. Germline V gene sequence: CDR1 SNHLY, CDR2 FYNNEI. This CDR3 has 15 residues. Deletions cut 2 bases from V and 6 bases from J, with 11 bases between. CDR3 sequence: CASSERQFFNSPLHF. CDR3 coding DNA: TGTGCCAGCAGTGAACGGCAGTTCTTTAATTCACCCCTCCACTTT. The full variable domain, with the rest looked up from reference TRBV2 and TRBJ1-6, is EPEVTQTPSHQVTQMGQEVILRCVPISNHLYFYWYRQILGQKVEFLVSFYNNEISEKSEIFDDQFSVERPDGSNFTLKIRSTKLEDSAMYFCASSERQFFNSPLHFGNGTRLTVT.

The genes are TRBV4-1 and TRBJ1-2; no clear D gene. CDR1 MGHRA and CDR2 YSYEKL come from the germline V gene. Trimming stripped 0 bases from V and 1 base from J, with 12 bases between. This CDR3 spans 16 amino acids. The CDR3 DNA sequence: TGCGCCAGCAGCCAAGAGGCGGGGTTGGATAACTATGGCTACACCTTC. It codes for CASSQEAGLDNYGYTF.

The genes are TRBV5-1 and TRBJ2-5; the match to TRBD1 covers 7 bases. Germline lookup yields CDR1 SGHRS and CDR2 YFSETQ. The CDR3 is made up of 16 amino acids. The ends lost 1 base at V and 5 bases at J; junction bases unmatched: 11. This CDR3 is CASSLSFTGVVETQYF. CDR3 bases: TGCGCCAGCAGCTTGTCGTTCACAGGGGTGGTGGAGACCCAGTACTTC. Looking up the rest from reference TRBV5-1 and TRBJ2-5 gives the full variable domain: KAGVTQTPRYLIKTRGQQVTLSCSPISGHRSVSWYQQTPGQGLQFLFEYFSETQRNKGNFPGRFSGRQFSNSRSEMNVSTLELGDSALYLCASSLSFTGVVETQYFGPGTRLLVL.